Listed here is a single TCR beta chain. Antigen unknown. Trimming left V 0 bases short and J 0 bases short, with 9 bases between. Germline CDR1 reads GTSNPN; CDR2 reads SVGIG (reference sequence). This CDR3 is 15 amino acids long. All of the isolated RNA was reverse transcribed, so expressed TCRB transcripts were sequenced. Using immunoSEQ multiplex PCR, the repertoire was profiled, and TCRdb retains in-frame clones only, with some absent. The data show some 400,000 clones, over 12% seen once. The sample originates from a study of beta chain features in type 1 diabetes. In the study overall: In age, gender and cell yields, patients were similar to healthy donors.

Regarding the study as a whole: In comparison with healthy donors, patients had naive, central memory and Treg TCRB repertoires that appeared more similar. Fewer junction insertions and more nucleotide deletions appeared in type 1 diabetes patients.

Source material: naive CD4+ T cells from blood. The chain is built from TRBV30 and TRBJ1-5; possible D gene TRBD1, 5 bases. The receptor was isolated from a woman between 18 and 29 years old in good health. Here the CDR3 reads CAWSVWRGSNQPQHF. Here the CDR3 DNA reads TGTGCCTGGAGTGTATGGAGGGGTAGCAATCAGCCCCAGCATTTT.